This paragraph reports one T cell receptor (beta chain). Its antigen is not identified. Germline lookup yields CDR1 LGHNA and CDR2 YNFKEQ. This CDR3 contains 15 residues. V dropped 1 base and J dropped 1 base, with 10 bases sitting between them. PBMCs stimulated about 13 days with mutant 27-mer peptides plus IL21, IL7, IL15, IL2. Sorting by cytokine capture selected live IFNgamma-secreting T cells after peptide-pulsed B cell restimulation. Limiting-dilution expansion used roughly 3 or 10 sorted cells per well for 14 to 20 days. Measured with immunoSEQ multiplex PCR; TCRdb has only the in-frame clones, and not every one. The table records fewer than 2,000 clones, 55% to 75% of them present only once. The source of the sample is a study of CD4 T cells in lung cancer. Overall study: Neoantigen-specific CD4+ T-cell clones and TCRs were isolated from blood. Some patients had received nivolumab or pembrolizumab before giving blood. Broader study findings: IFNgamma-sorted cells included nonspecific IFNgamma producers of unknown purity.

The sample consisted of a CD4+ T cell line or clone grown in culture. The chain carries TRBV4-2 and TRBJ2-5; D remains unclear. This clonotype was sampled from a woman aged 60 to 75 with non-small cell lung cancer. Some clones in this sample may be carry-over from other donors' samples. The CDR3 is CASSQVSGPQETQYF. In DNA form, the CDR3 reads TGTGCCAGCAGCCAAGTGTCAGGACCCCAAGAGACCCAGTACTTC.